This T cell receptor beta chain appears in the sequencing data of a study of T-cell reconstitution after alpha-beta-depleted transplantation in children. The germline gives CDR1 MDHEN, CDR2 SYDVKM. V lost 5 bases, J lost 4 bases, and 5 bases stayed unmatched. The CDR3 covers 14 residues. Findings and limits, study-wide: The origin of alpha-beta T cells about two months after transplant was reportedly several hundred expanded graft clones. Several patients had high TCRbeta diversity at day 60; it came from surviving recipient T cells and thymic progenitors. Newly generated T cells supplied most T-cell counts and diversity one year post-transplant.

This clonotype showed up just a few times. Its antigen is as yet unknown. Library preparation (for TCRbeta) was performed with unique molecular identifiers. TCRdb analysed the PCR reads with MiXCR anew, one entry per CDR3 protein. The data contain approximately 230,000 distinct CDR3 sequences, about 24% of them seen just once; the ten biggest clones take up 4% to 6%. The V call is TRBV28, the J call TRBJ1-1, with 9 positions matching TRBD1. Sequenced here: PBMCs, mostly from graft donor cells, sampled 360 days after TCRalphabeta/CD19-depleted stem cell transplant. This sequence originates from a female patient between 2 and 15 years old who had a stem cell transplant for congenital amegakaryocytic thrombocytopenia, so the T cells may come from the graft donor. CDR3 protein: CASSNYRGPTEAFF. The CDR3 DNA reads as TGTGCCAGCAGTAACTACAGGGGGCCCACTGAAGCTTTCTTT.